These T cell receptor beta chains were read from a single sample in a study of blood T cell repertoires in COVID-19. The method was immunoSEQ multiplex PCR; TCRdb's version includes in-frame clones alone and lacks a portion of them. The table lists approximately 70,000 clones, approximately 90% of them singletons. Input material: peripheral blood. These receptors were taken from a woman older than 75 with active COVID-19. Each CDR3 is given with its conserved first and last residue. Part of the rows lack a size; the others show once, few, many or a class for expanded clones.

CASSPDTGLRKLFF	TRBV7-2	-	14
CASSQATSGRMNTGELFF	TRBV4-1	-	18
CASSRTSGRVSEQFF	TRBV28	-	15
CASSETGGETDTQYF	TRBV25-1	-	15
CASSLAPGLAYTPGYNEQFF	TRBV13	once	20
CASSSRGLASYNEQFF	TRBV5-1	-	16
CASSQFPGKGNTGELFF	TRBV14	-	17
CASSSPGLAVQETQYF	TRBV28	-	16
CASSHRLAGKDDTQYF	TRBV4-2	-	16
CASSLRRLAGGGSYNEQFF	TRBV7-2	-	19
CASSLTTSGRRGEQFF	TRBV28	-	16
CASSYHRGRETQYF	TRBV6-6	-	14
CASSVSDYEQYF	TRBV2	-	12
CASSSLSGGGDEQFF	TRBV6-5	-	15
CASSYSTSTDTQYF	TRBV6-2/TRBV6-3	-	14
CASSQQGTGEQYF	TRBV5-1	-	13
CASSQDLGQGAREQYF	TRBV4-3	once	16